This TCR beta chain is from a study of blood T cell repertoires in COVID-19. Study-level information: Both acute and convalescent COVID-19 samples were obtained from the United States, Italy and Spain.

Sequencing used immunoSEQ multiplex PCR; TCRdb keeps in-frame clones, though not all of them. This sample yields about 280,000 clones, of which about 80% are seen a single time; roughly a tenth belongs to the top ten. Germline CDR1 SEHNR, CDR2 FQNEAQ (reference sequence). The CDR3 sequence is 16 residues long. The V end was cut by 4 bases, the J end by 0 bases, with 15 bases between. The chain carries TRBV7-9 and TRBJ1-2; D perhaps matches TRBD1 (6 bases). The receptor comes from a woman between 50 and 59 years old who had recovered from COVID-19. The sequenced sample consisted of peripheral blood. The CDR3 spells CASSSTRGGPNYGYTF. The CDR3 DNA reads as TGTGCCAGCAGCTCCACCCGGGGGGGCCCTAACTATGGCTACACCTTC.